This entry features one T cell receptor (beta chain) sequence. It lacks a known antigen. Qualities for individual bases were not recorded, and no much larger clone is one base off. This record comes from a study of blood T cell repertoires in COVID-19 (dated by TCRdb to the early 2020s). As for the study more broadly: Collaborator samples came from the United States, Italy and Spain and covered acute and convalescent phases of COVID-19. The prospective study material was composed of cDNA or gDNA derived from T cells, B-cell-depleted T cells, or PBMCs. The dataset comprised deeply sampled blood TCRbeta repertoires from subjects exposed to, actively infected with, or recovered from COVID-19. The repertoires were released in a freely available public database intended as a resource for research on the immune response to SARS-CoV-2. Samples were obtained from the ongoing ImmuneRACE study (first 160 participants) and from some 1,300 subjects provided by 6 global collaborators. The sample metadata nearly always contained a de-identified subject ID, COVID-19 status, age in years and sex. HLA class I and class II types, where available, came from metadata supplied by the sample provider rather than from assay-based typing. The full study reports these points: How much clinical and demographic metadata was included differed by source and by participant, and the metadata was provided uncurated.

The immunoSEQ Assay, a bias-controlled multiplex PCR, was used to amplify TCRbeta CDR3 regions from genomic DNA. In the source study's methods: Nucleated cell counts per sample were estimated from amplification of reference gene primers within the assay. To quantify the absolute abundance of each unique TCRbeta CDR3 rearrangement, sequence reads were collapsed and filtered. Productive Simpson clonality was computed per sample as the square root of Simpson's diversity index over productive rearrangements. The clones in this table, taken by TCRdb from immuneACCESS, are in-frame only. Not every clone is retained; where verified, under half of the shortfall comes from an unresolved V gene, and the cause of the rest is unknown. From that table come the V and J calls and clone size; the DNA was used to work out D and trimming. In this sample the table shows 42,000 or so clones, 70% to 90% of which occur a single time. 2% to 2.5% of the sample belongs to the ten largest clones.

The CDR3 has 14 amino acids, counting the end cysteine and phenylalanine. This entry keeps only the CDR3 DNA: 42 bases, framed from base 1. V is cut by 3 bases and J by 3 bases, and the space between the germline ends is 9 bases. CDR1 and CDR2, looked up from the germline V gene, are KGHSH and LQKENI. Whole blood was collected in K2EDTA tubes by collaborating institutions according to the institutions' own protocols. Collaborator samples were shipped for TCRbeta analysis as frozen whole blood, isolated PBMCs, or DNA extracted from either sample type. This receptor was identified in a human donor in a cohort sampled during active COVID-19. This chain joins TRBV18 to TRBJ1-5, with no confidently assigned D gene. What was sequenced was peripheral blood. The CDR3 protein sequence reads: CASSPGGHNQPQHF. The DNA is TGTGCCAGCTCACCTGGTGGCCACAATCAGCCCCAGCATTTT. With the portions outside the CDR3 filled from the reference TRBV18 and TRBJ1-5 genes, the complete variable region becomes NAGVMQNPRHLVRRRGQEARLRCSPMKGHSHVYWYRQLPEEGLKFMVYLQKENIIDESGMPKERFSAEFPKEGPSILRIQQVVRGDSAAYFCASSPGGHNQPQHFGDGTRLSIL.